This T cell receptor beta chain was identified in a study of response to subunit inactivated influenza vaccine. Each CDR3 protein is one row after TCRdb ran MiXCR on the RT-PCR reads. The profile covers roughly 760,000 distinct CDR3 sequences, with approximately 22% appearing a single time and 9.5% to 13% taken by the ten largest. To note about this clonotype: Its antigen remains unknown.

Study-wide findings and caveats: The authors suggested that every seasonal influenza vaccination recruits few new T cells.

The germline V gene encodes CDR1 MDHEN and CDR2 SYDVKM. CDR3 length: 16 amino acids. The V and J ends lost 2 bases and 4 bases, in that order; junction bases with no gene match: 6. The TCR comes from a middle-aged man who received an inactivated influenza vaccine. The chain recombines TRBV28 with TRBJ2-3, with 10 bases lining up with TRBD2. Sequencing used PBMCs from blood, obtained roughly 5 days after vaccination. The CDR3 DNA reads as TGTGCCAGCAGTTTAATGGTGACTAGCGGGTCAGATACGCAGTATTTT. Translation gives CASSLMVTSGSDTQYF. The whole variable domain, remainder taken from reference TRBV28 and TRBJ2-3, is DVKVTQSSRYLVKRTGEKVFLECVQDMDHENMFWYRQDPGLGLRLIYFSYDVKMKEKGDIPEGYSVSREKKERFSLILESASTNQTSMYLCASSLMVTSGSDTQYFGPGTRLTVL.